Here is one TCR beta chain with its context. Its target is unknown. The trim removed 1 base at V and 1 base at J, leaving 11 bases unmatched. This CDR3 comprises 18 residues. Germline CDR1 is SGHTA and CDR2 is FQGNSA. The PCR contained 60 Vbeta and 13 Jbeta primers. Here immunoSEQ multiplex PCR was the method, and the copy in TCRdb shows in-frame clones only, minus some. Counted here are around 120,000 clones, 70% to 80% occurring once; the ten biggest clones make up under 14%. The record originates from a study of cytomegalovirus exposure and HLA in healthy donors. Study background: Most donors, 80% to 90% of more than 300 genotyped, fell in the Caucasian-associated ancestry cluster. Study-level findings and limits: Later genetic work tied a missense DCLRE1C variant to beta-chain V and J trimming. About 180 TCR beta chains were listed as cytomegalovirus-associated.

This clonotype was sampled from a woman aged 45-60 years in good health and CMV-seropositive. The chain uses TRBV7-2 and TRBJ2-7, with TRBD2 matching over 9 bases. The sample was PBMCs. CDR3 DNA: TGTGCCAGCAGCTTAGTGGCTAGCGGGGACGGGAATTCCTACGAGCAGTACTTC. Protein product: CASSLVASGDGNSYEQYF.